Each of the 12 T cell receptor beta chains below was sequenced from the same sample in a study of T-cell reconstitution after alpha-beta-depleted transplantation in children. For TCRbeta, the library was prepared with unique molecular identifiers. TCRdb re-analysed the PCR reads in MiXCR, keeping a single row per CDR3 protein. The sample contains roughly 340,000 distinct CDR3 sequences, under 20% of which appear only once. The material sequenced was PBMCs, mostly from graft donor cells, taken 360 days after TCRalphabeta/CD19-depleted stem cell transplant. Receptors were obtained from a male patient aged 2 to 10 who had a stem cell transplant for acute lymphoblastic leukemia, so the T cells may come from the graft donor.

The sample holds many counts of this clonotype. The chain recombines TRBV10-3 with TRBJ2-7; D is ambiguous. The V and J ends lost 1 base and 2 bases respectively, with 3 bases between them. The CDR3 extends over 12 amino acids. Per germline, CDR1 ENHRY and CDR2 SYGVKD. CDR3 nucleotides: TGTGCCATCAGTGAGTGGACCTACGAGCAGTACTTC. Residues: CAISEWTYEQYF.

CDR3 bases: TGTGCCAGCAGCTTATTGCTGGGACTCCAAGAGACCCAGTACTTC. It is translated as CASSLLLGLQETQYF. This chain links TRBV7-8 with TRBJ2-5; D perhaps matches TRBD2 (6 bases). V was cut by 2 bases and J by 1 base, with 11 bases left in between. The CDR3 spans 15 residues. Germline CDR1 reads SGHVS; CDR2 reads FQNEAQ.

The chain recombines TRBV12-3 or TRBV12-4 with TRBJ1-2, with D uncertain. CDR3 length: 14 residues. With 4 bases removed from V and 4 bases from J, the gap between germline ends came to 13 bases. The CDR3 nucleotides read TGTGCCAGCAGTTCAGGCCTCCCTACCTATGGCTACACCTTC. It is translated as CASSSGLPTYGYTF.

This clonotype was detected once. The chain links TRBV7-9 to TRBJ1-4, with D perhaps matching TRBD1 (5 bases). The length of the CDR3 is 17 residues. The germline V gene encodes CDR1 SEHNR and CDR2 FQNEAQ (reference sequence). The ends were cut back, 3 bases at V and 8 bases at J, with 22 bases in the middle. CDR3: CASSLLSLGPRREKLFF. The CDR3 DNA sequence: TGTGCCAGCAGCTTGTTAAGTCTGGGGCCGAGGAGGGAAAAACTGTTTTTT.

A single count supports this clonotype. This chain connects TRBV6-1 to TRBJ1-2, with D unresolved. This CDR3 is 15 amino acids long. Per the germline V gene, CDR1 is MNHNS and CDR2 is SASEGT. V gave up 5 bases and J gave up 4 bases, with 17 bases separating them. The CDR3 nucleotides are TGTGCCAGCAGTCTCGGTCCCTCAGCAGGCTATGGCTACACCTTC. Translation: CASSLGPSAGYGYTF.

This clonotype was observed many times. The chain couples TRBV4-2 to TRBJ2-3; unclear D gene. This CDR3 contains 14 residues. Germline loops: CDR1 LGHNA, CDR2 YNFKEQ. Trimming stripped 0 bases from V and 1 base from J, with 5 bases between. Here the CDR3 DNA reads TGTGCCAGCAGCCAAGATTGGCGCACAGATACGCAGTATTTT. This translates into CASSQDWRTDTQYF.

The chain recombines TRBV11-2 with TRBJ2-3; D may correspond to TRBD1 or TRBD2 (5 bases each). CDR3 length equals 18 residues. Trimming stripped 5 bases from V and 0 bases from J, with 21 bases between. The germline V gene has CDR1 SGHAT and CDR2 FQNNGV. CDR3 region: CASSPQGRTALSTDTQYF. In DNA, the CDR3 is TGTGCCAGCAGCCCCCAGGGCCGGACTGCTCTTAGCACAGATACGCAGTATTTT.

J is TRBJ2-7 and V is TRBV4-1; 9 positions agree with TRBD1. Germline V lookup: CDR1 MGHRA, CDR2 YSYEKL. This CDR3 has 17 residues. V dropped 1 base and J dropped 5; count of bases not matched to a gene: 12. The CDR3 reads CASSQGGLGQGFNEQYF. The CDR3 coding sequence is TGCGCCAGCAGCCAAGGGGGACTGGGACAGGGTTTCAACGAGCAGTACTTC.

Only a few counts were recorded for this clonotype. The chain uses TRBV6-1 and TRBJ2-7, with TRBD2 matching over 8 bases. The CDR3 is made up of 14 amino acids. J lost 5 bases, V lost 9 bases, and 12 bases had no gene match. CDR1 MNHNS and CDR2 SASEGT come from the germline V gene. CDR3 amino acids: CASQGGGRRDEQYF. The DNA for the CDR3 is TGTGCCAGTCAAGGAGGCGGGAGGCGGGACGAGCAGTACTTC.

The rearrangement uses TRBV20-1 and TRBJ2-5, with 10 bases aligning to TRBD2. Trimming cost V 3 bases and J 3 bases; bases outside gene matches: 13. CDR3 length equals 17 residues. Germline CDR1 and CDR2: DFQATT and SNEGSKA (reference sequence). The DNA of the CDR3 is TGCAGTGCTAGGAGCGGGAGGGGGGTCCAACGTGAAGAGACCCAGTACTTC. It translates to CSARSGRGVQREETQYF.

V and J are TRBV4-1 and TRBJ2-1; 11 nucleotides line up with TRBD2. The V segment lost 1 base and the J segment 2 bases; nucleotides outside the gene matches: 1. Germline V lookup: CDR1 MGHRA, CDR2 YSYEKL. The CDR3 is made up of 16 amino acids. The CDR3 protein is CASSQGGLAAYNEQFF. Written as DNA, the CDR3 is TGCGCCAGCAGCCAAGGGGGACTAGCGGCCTACAATGAGCAGTTCTTC.

In its sample, this clonotype was seen many times. This chain links TRBV7-2 with TRBJ2-7, with 7 bases matching TRBD2. V trimming: 1 base; J trimming: 4 bases; junction bases outside the gene matches: 7. The CDR3 length is 15 residues. Germline V gene data show CDR1 as SGHTA and CDR2 as FQGNSA. The CDR3 protein is CASSLVASGKYEQYF. Written as DNA, the CDR3 is TGTGCCAGCAGCTTAGTTGCTAGCGGCAAGTACGAGCAGTACTTC.